What follows is one TCR beta chain and its context. Per the study methods: Reference gene primers were amplified, and this amplification served to estimate nucleated cell counts. Assay: immunoSEQ multiplex PCR; the TCRdb copy retains only in-frame clones and omits some. D and trimming come from the DNA, and the V and J calls and clone size come from that table. The table shows 150,000 to 200,000 clones, with about 88% occurring only once. The data originate from a study of blood T cell repertoires in COVID-19. For the study at large: Sites across the United States, Italy and Spain contributed samples from acute and convalescent COVID-19.

The sequenced sample consisted of peripheral blood. The receptor was derived from a man aged 18 to 30 with acute or convalescent COVID-19.

The CDR3: CASSQEPTGGTNEKLFF. The CDR3 DNA is TGTGCCAGCAGCCAGGAACCGACAGGGGGAACTAATGAAAAACTGTTTTTT. V gene TRBV4-2 combines with J gene TRBJ1-4; TRBD1 agrees at 9 bases. The CDR3 has 17 residues. The germline V gene encodes CDR1 LGHNA and CDR2 YNFKEQ. Trimming at V came to 3 bases and at J to 1 base, leaving 6 bases not matched to a gene.